The 22 T cell receptor beta chains reported below all come from one sample, sequenced in a study of HIV-infected children after antiretroviral therapy interruption. Unique molecular identifiers were included in an RNA-based 3' RACE TCR library. TCRdb reprocessed the 3' RACE reads via MiXCR and lists one record per CDR3 protein. The table includes some 51,000 distinct CDR3 sequences, 4.3% detected once. Treatment reported: PENTA 11 planned treatment interruption arm or continuous ART arm. The specimen was CD45RA+ CD4+ T cells from PBMCs, pooled from several time points, collected from a donor given antiretroviral therapy, either interrupted or continuous. Subset here: naive CD4+ CD45RA+ CD45RO- T cells. The source of these receptors is a pool of human donors with HIV.

The table lists this clonotype with a few counts. The chain employs TRBV28 and TRBJ1-2; TRBD1 might be the D (5 bases). V was cut by 4 bases and J by 2 bases, with 17 bases left in between. The CDR3 loop spans 16 amino acids. Germline V gene data show CDR1 as MDHEN and CDR2 as SYDVKM. CDR3 amino acids: CASSYRLFKGNYGYTF. The CDR3 nucleotides read TGTGCCAGCAGTTACCGGCTATTCAAGGGGAACTATGGCTACACCTTC.

This clonotype was counted between two and nine times. V is TRBV2 and J is TRBJ2-2, with D unclear. Germline CDR1 is SNHLY and CDR2 is FYNNEI. The CDR3 runs 14 residues. Trimming removed 2 bases from V and 4 bases from J, with 8 bases in between. The CDR3 DNA reads TGTGCCAGCAGTGAAAGGAGACTCACCGGGGAGCTGTTTTTT. Its translation is CASSERRLTGELFF. The whole variable domain, filled in from reference TRBV2 and TRBJ2-2, reads EPEVTQTPSHQVTQMGQEVILRCVPISNHLYFYWYRQILGQKVEFLVSFYNNEISEKSEIFDDQFSVERPDGSNFTLKIRSTKLEDSAMYFCASSERRLTGELFFGEGSRLTVL.

At least ten counts were recorded for this clonotype. V is TRBV27 and J is TRBJ1-5; no clear D gene. Germline V gives CDR1 MNHEY, CDR2 SMNVEV (reference sequence). The CDR3 spans 15 residues. The V end was cut by 3 bases, the J end by 0 bases, with 9 bases between. CDR3 region: CASSFSQNSNQPQHF. CDR3 in DNA: TGTGCCAGCAGTTTCTCCCAGAATAGCAATCAGCCCCAGCATTTT.

The CDR3 nucleotides are TGTGCCAGCAGCTTAATCTCCGGGGATGGCTACACCTTC. This gives the protein CASSLISGDGYTF. This rearrangement joins TRBV7-2 to TRBJ1-2; D unresolved. Germline lookup yields CDR1 SGHTA and CDR2 FQGNSA. The germline V and J ends were trimmed by 2 bases and 6 bases, with 10 bases remaining between them. The length of the CDR3 is 13 residues.

This clonotype was found many times. CDR3 sequence: CAISESNQPQHF. The CDR3 DNA reads as TGTGCCATCAGTGAGTCGAATCAGCCCCAGCATTTT. V is TRBV10-3 and J is TRBJ1-5, with no clear D. The germline V and J ends were trimmed by 0 bases and 4 bases, with 1 base remaining between them. The CDR3 is 12 residues long. CDR1 and CDR2 (germline): ENHRY, SYGVKD.

This clonotype was seen at least ten times. The chain combines TRBV5-5 with TRBJ2-3; D call uncertain. The germline V gene has CDR1 SGHKS and CDR2 YYEKEE (reference sequence). V dropped 0 bases and J dropped 2 bases, with 10 bases sitting between them. This CDR3 is 15 amino acids long. The CDR3 reads CASSLEVKDTDTQYF. The CDR3 DNA follows: TGTGCCAGCAGCTTGGAGGTCAAGGACACAGATACGCAGTATTTT.

There are many counts of this clonotype. J is TRBJ1-2 and V is TRBV11-2, with no clear D. Germline CDR1 reads SGHAT; CDR2 reads FQNNGV. This CDR3 comprises 13 residues. V dropped 0 bases and J dropped 6 bases, with 8 bases sitting between them. The DNA of the CDR3 is TGTGCCAGCAGCTTAGATCTGGAAAATGGCTACACCTTC. Its translation: CASSLDLENGYTF.

V and J are TRBV27 and TRBJ1-1; D is ambiguous. This CDR3 has 13 residues. Germline V gives CDR1 MNHEY, CDR2 SMNVEV (reference sequence). V lost 6 bases and J lost 4, with 12 bases in between. The CDR3 bases are TGTGCCAGCAGCCAAGAACAGCCCACTGAAGCTTTCTTT. Its translation: CASSQEQPTEAFF.

This clonotype was detected ten times or more. The chain couples TRBV12-3 or TRBV12-4 to TRBJ2-1, with D uncertain. Trimming took 9 bases from V and 3 from J, leaving 12 bases between them. The CDR3 spans 13 residues. CDR3 nucleotide sequence: TGTGCCAGTGGAGAGACTCTCTACAATGAGCAGTTCTTC. This encodes CASGETLYNEQFF.

In this sample, this clonotype turned up many times. The chain carries TRBV20-1 and TRBJ2-7; D not resolved. Trimming removed 3 bases from V and 1 base from J, with 7 bases in between. The CDR3 runs 12 residues. Germline V lookup: CDR1 DFQATT, CDR2 SNEGSKA (reference sequence). The CDR3 spells CSARAQSYEQYF. CDR3 DNA: TGCAGTGCTAGGGCACAGTCCTACGAGCAGTACTTC.

In its sample, this clonotype was seen many times. This sequence joins TRBV3-1 and TRBJ2-7; 9 nucleotides align to TRBD1. The V segment lost 4 bases and the J segment 13 bases; nucleotides outside the gene matches: 8. Per the germline V gene, CDR1 is LGHDT and CDR2 is YNNKEL (reference sequence). The CDR3 extends over 12 amino acids. CDR3 in DNA: TGTGCCAGCAGCCCCACAGGGGGCTCATATTACTTC. Translating gives CASSPTGGSYYF.

The chain carries TRBV10-3 and TRBJ2-2; D is ambiguous. Germline V CDR1 and CDR2: ENHRY, SYGVKD. The CDR3 extends over 12 amino acids. Trimming took 8 bases from V and 5 from J, leaving 9 bases between them. The CDR3 reads CAIGQETGELFF. CDR3 nucleotides: TGTGCCATCGGCCAGGAAACCGGGGAGCTGTTTTTT.

The CDR3 protein is CASSPVAFSESYEQYF. CDR3 coding DNA: TGTGCCAGCAGCCCTGTGGCGTTTTCTGAGTCCTACGAGCAGTACTTC. The chain carries TRBV27 and TRBJ2-7; no reliable D call. CDR3 length equals 16 residues. Between the trimmed V and J ends, which lost 6 bases and 1 base, there was a span of 19 bases. Germline V CDR1 and CDR2: MNHEY, SMNVEV (reference sequence).

V is TRBV20-1 and J is TRBJ2-7; TRBD2 matches at 7 bases. After removal of 7 bases from V and 6 bases from J, the junction contained 6 bases not matched to a gene. CDR1 is DFQATT and CDR2 is SNEGSKA in the germline V gene (reference sequence). This CDR3 region has 11 residues. The CDR3 DNA reads TGCAGTGTGGGGGGGAACGGCGAGCAGTACTTC. This codes for CSVGGNGEQYF.

This clonotype turned up a few times. The chain uses TRBV20-1 and TRBJ2-1, with 7 bases lining up with TRBD1. V lost 5 bases and J lost 6; bases outside the gene matches: 10. This CDR3 is 14 amino acids long. Per the germline V gene, CDR1 is DFQATT and CDR2 is SNEGSKA (reference sequence). In DNA, the CDR3 is TGCAGTGCTTCCGGGACAGTGGTCGGCAATGAGCAGTTCTTC. Protein product: CSASGTVVGNEQFF.

There are a few counts of this clonotype. The rearrangement joins TRBV3-1 to TRBJ2-2; D is unclear. Trimming cost V 1 base and J 4 bases, with 10 bases left between them. The germline gives CDR1 LGHDT, CDR2 YNNKEL (reference sequence). The CDR3 runs to 15 residues. CDR3 DNA: TGTGCCAGCAGCCAAGGGAGTCGGGTCACCGGGGAGCTGTTTTTT. Translating it yields CASSQGSRVTGELFF.

The chain has TRBV4-2 and TRBJ2-7, with D perhaps assigned TRBD1 or TRBD2 (5 bases each). The V and J ends lost 0 bases and 2 bases respectively, with 5 bases between them. This CDR3 is built from 13 residues. In germline, CDR1 is LGHNA, CDR2 YNFKEQ. CDR3 DNA: TGTGCCAGCAGCCAAGAGGGGGCCTACGAGCAGTACTTC. Its translation is CASSQEGAYEQYF.

This clonotype was counted at least ten times. V and J are TRBV7-9 and TRBJ2-3; D call uncertain. The CDR3 is 12 amino acids. In germline, CDR1 is SEHNR, CDR2 FQNEAQ (reference sequence). V lost 11 bases and J 2 bases, leaving 11 bases between the germline ends. The CDR3 protein is CARSGDTDTQYF. The CDR3 nucleotides are TGTGCCCGGTCGGGCGACACAGATACGCAGTATTTT. Supplemented by reference TRBV7-9 and TRBJ2-3, the full variable domain reads DTGVSQNPRHKITKRGQNVTFRCDPISEHNRLYWYRQTLGQGPEFLTYFQNEAQLEKSRLLSDRFSAERPKGSFSTLEIQRTEQGDSAMYLCARSGDTDTQYFGPGTRLTVL.

Ten or more counts support this clonotype. The V and J genes are TRBV6-1 and TRBJ2-7; D is perhaps TRBD1 (5 bases). Germline V CDR1 and CDR2: MNHNS, SASEGT. The CDR3 is 15 residues long. V lost 4 bases to trimming and J lost 2 bases, with 15 bases between them. The CDR3 protein is CASSVAVGDPYEQYF. In nucleotides, the CDR3 is TGTGCCAGCAGTGTTGCCGTAGGGGATCCCTACGAGCAGTACTTC.

This clonotype was counted ten times or more. V and J are TRBV20-1 and TRBJ2-4; D ambiguous. The germline CDR1 and CDR2 sequences are DFQATT and SNEGSKA (reference sequence). V lost 0 bases to trimming and J lost 0 bases, with 15 bases between them. This CDR3 is 17 amino acids long. Here the CDR3 reads CSARDRPNELAKNIQYF. CDR3 in DNA: TGCAGTGCTAGAGACCGACCGAACGAACTAGCCAAAAACATTCAGTACTTC.

This clonotype was seen only a few times. J is TRBJ2-7 and V is TRBV6-5; 8 nucleotides match TRBD2. The germline V gene has CDR1 MNHEY and CDR2 SVGAGI. The V segment lost 0 bases and the J segment 5 bases; nucleotides outside the gene matches: 9. This CDR3 is built from 16 residues. The CDR3 bases are TGTGCCAGCAGTTACTCCCCTCCGGGGGGGGTTCACGAGCAGTACTTC. It specifies CASSYSPPGGVHEQYF.

This clonotype showed up many times. The chain employs TRBV3-1 and TRBJ2-1; D gene unclear. Germline V lookup: CDR1 LGHDT, CDR2 YNNKEL (reference sequence). The ends were cut back, 1 base at V and 9 bases at J, with 7 bases in the middle. The CDR3 length is 12 residues. DNA for the CDR3: TGTGCCAGCAGCCAAGGGGTAGGTGAGCAGTTCTTC. Translated: CASSQGVGEQFF.